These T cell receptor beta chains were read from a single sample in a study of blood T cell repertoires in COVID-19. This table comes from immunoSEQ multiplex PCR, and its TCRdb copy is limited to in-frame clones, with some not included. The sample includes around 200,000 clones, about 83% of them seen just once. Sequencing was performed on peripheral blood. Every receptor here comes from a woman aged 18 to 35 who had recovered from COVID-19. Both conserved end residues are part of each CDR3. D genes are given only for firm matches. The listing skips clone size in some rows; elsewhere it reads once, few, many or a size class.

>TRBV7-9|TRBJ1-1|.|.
TGTGCCAGCAGCTTAGTCCGGGATGACGCTTTCTTT
CASSLVRDDAFF
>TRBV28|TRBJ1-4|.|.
TGTGCCAGCAGCACCGGGGGGAGGACTAATGAAAAACTGTTTTTT
CASSTGGRTNEKLFF
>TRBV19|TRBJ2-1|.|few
TGTGCCAGTAGTGTTGACAGCTACAATGAGCAGTTCTTC
CASSVDSYNEQFF
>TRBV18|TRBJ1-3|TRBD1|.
TGTGCCAGCTCACCCTCCGGGACAGCCCGAAACACCATATATTTT
CASSPSGTARNTIYF
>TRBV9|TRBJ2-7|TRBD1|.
TGTGCCAGCAGCGCCCAGACAGGGGCCCGGTCCGAGCAGTACTTC
CASSAQTGARSEQYF
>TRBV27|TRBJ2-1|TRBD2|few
TGTGCCAGCAGTTTTAGCGGGAGGCCGGGGGATGAGCAGTTCTTC
CASSFSGRPGDEQFF
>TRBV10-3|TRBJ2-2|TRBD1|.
TGTGCCATCAGTACAACAGGGGGCGCGGGCACCGGGGAGCTGTTTTTT
CAISTTGGAGTGELFF
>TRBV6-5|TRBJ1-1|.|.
TGTGCCAGCAGTTACTTTTCTCCCAGGAACACTGAAGCTTTCTTT
CASSYFSPRNTEAFF
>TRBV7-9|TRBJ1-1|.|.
TGTGCCAGCAGCTTACAGGATATGAACACTGAAGCTTTCTTT
CASSLQDMNTEAFF
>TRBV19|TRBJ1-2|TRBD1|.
TGTGCCAGTAGGACAGGGAGATATGGCTACACCTTC
CASRTGRYGYTF
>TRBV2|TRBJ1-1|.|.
TGTGCCAGCAGTGAAAGCGGCAGGGGGAACACTGAAGCTTTCTTT
CASSESGRGNTEAFF
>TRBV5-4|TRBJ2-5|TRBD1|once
TGTGCCAGCAGCGAATGGGACAGCCAAGAGACCCAGTACTTC
CASSEWDSQETQYF
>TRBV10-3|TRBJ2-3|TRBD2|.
TGTGCCATCAGGACACTAGCGGGGGACGATACGCAGTATTTT
CAIRTLAGDDTQYF
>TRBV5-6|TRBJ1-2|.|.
TGTGCCAGCAGCGACCTACCCGACAGAAACTATGGCTACACCTTC
CASSDLPDRNYGYTF
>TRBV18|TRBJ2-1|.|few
TGTGCCAGCTCACCAATCGGGAGTTTGGGAAATGAGCAGTTCTTC
CASSPIGSLGNEQFF
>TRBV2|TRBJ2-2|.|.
TGTGCCAGCAGGGAAAACAGGTTCACCGGGGAGCTGTTTTTT
CASRENRFTGELFF
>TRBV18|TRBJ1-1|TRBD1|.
TGTGCCAGCTCACCAACGACAGGGACCGCTTGGACGACGGCTTTCTTT
CASSPTTGTAWTTAFF
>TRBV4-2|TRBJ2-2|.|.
TGTGCCAGCAGCCAAGGAGAGGGGGACACCGGGGAGCTGTTTTTT
CASSQGEGDTGELFF
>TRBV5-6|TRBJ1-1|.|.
TGTGCCAGCAGCTTGGGAGTCATGCGGGCTGTGAACACTGAAGCTTTCTTT
CASSLGVMRAVNTEAFF
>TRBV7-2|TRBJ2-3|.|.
TGTGCCAGCAGCTTCCCTAGCACAGATACGCAGTATTTT
CASSFPSTDTQYF
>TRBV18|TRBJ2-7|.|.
TGTGCCAGCTCACAAGAGGGCGAGCAGTACTTC
CASSQEGEQYF
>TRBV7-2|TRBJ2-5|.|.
TGTGCCAGCAGCTTAGGAGGGGGCCAAGAGACCCAGTACTTC
CASSLGGGQETQYF
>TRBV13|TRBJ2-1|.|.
TGTGCCAGCAGCTCAAGAGCGGACAATGAGCAGTTCTTC
CASSSRADNEQFF
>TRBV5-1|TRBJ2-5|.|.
TGCGCCAGCGTGCGGGACTCCTGGCGGGAGACCCAGTACTTC
CASVRDSWRETQYF
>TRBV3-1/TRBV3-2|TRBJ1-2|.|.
TGTGCCAGCAGTCCTTATGGCTACACCTTC
CASSPYGYTF
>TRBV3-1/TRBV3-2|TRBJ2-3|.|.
TGTGCCAGCAGCTCCCGACTAGTTCCAGATACGCAGTATTTT
CASSSRLVPDTQYF
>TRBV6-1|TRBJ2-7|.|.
TGTGCCAGCAGTGAAGCGCGCTACGAGCAGTACTTC
CASSEARYEQYF
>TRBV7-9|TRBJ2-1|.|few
TGTGCCAGCAGCTTTCGTAGGCGGGAACCATCCTACAATGAGCAGTTCTTC
CASSFRRREPSYNEQFF
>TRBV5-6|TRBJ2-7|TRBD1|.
TGTGCCAGCAGCTACAGGGGTTCGTACGAGCAGTACTTC
CASSYRGSYEQYF
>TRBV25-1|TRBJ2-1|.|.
TGTGCCAGCAGTGGCACTAGTATGGGTGAGCAGTTCTTC
CASSGTSMGEQFF
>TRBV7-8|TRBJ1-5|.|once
TGTGCCAGCAGCTTAGGGCGGGGGGGTCAGCCCCAGCATTTT
CASSLGRGGQPQHF